This T cell receptor beta chain stems from a study of shared clonotypes between healthy human individuals (dated by TCRdb to the early 2020s). In the study overall: The cohort included three men and a couple of women between 18 and 49 years of age. For each donor, CD4 naive and CD4 memory were each given three plates, CD8 naive was given two plates, and CD8 memory was given one plate. To estimate repertoire size and how much clonotype sharing occurs between individuals, the study deeply sequenced the blood TCR repertoires of about five healthy adults. Different laboratories and diverse techniques were used to prepare libraries and sequence TCR repertoires, to increase sequencing depth and limit assay-specific biases. Each donor's leukapheresis produced roughly between roughly 0.85 and 10 billion PBMCs.

The paper as a whole reports these results and caveats: Based on pairwise subsampling, the degree of clonotype sharing among donors was expected to be affected by sequencing depth. Rarefaction of sorted-subset datasets indicated incomplete sequencing despite the large sequencing depth. When a few donors were compared, the shared fraction of clonotypes was around 5.1% for naive CD4, about 4% for naive CD8, more than 2% for memory CD4, and about 0.36% for memory CD8. Sampling was restricted to blood, and TCR repertoires in tissues likely differ from the TCR repertoires found in blood. Because the study included a small number of donors, the genetic and exposure-history diversity represented was limited. Clonotypes shared by all four sorted-subset donors showed higher generation probabilities than non-shared clonotypes. Naive subsets generally had larger estimated clonotype richness than memory subsets.

Notes on this clone: Its recognized antigen is unknown. Per-base quality was not reported, and no clone a single base away is much larger than it.

Donors were healthy HIV-negative adults with no recently reported acute infections or vaccinations. Only Caucasian adults living in Nashville, Tennessee, USA were represented among the donors. CD4+ T cells were enriched through magnetic negative selection, after which naive cells were positively selected on CD45RA and the remaining negative fraction served as the memory subset. Blood was obtained by leukapheresis, after which PBMCs were separated by Ficoll-Histopaque density gradient centrifugation and cryopreserved in liquid nitrogen vapor phase. Purity and quantity of every magnetically sorted T cell population were checked by analytical flow cytometry. Genomic DNA was isolated from every sorted fraction and measured by UV absorbance on a Nanodrop 2000c. TCR CDR3 regions were amplified from genomic DNA by multiplex PCR using the deep immunoSEQ assay. Genomic DNA extracted from each cell subset was distributed evenly over all wells of several immunoSEQ 96-well plates, and each plate served as one replicate. Each replicate PCR for sorted subsets received around 210 ng genomic DNA, equal to roughly 30,000 T cell genomes. The purified libraries were quantified using a Qubit 3.0 fluorometer, sized with a Bioanalyzer 2100, and then quantified again using the KAPA Library Quantification kit. A separate single-read 150-cycle Illumina NextSeq 550 flow cell was used to sequence each immunoSEQ 96-well plate. In the paper's pipeline: Because only junctional sequences without quality scores were contained in the immunoSEQ output, filtering matching that applied to full-length reads could not be performed. Sequences were annotated with PyIR, a Python wrapper for IgBLAST v1.9, and V/J genes and CDR3 were assigned using IMGT germline references. Reads were removed for weak V/J assignments (E-value above 1e-6), missing CDR3, stop codons, out-of-frame junctions, or ambiguous translated residues. V3J clonotypes were defined as sequences sharing the same inferred V gene, J gene, and CDR3 amino acid sequence. The percentage overlap between two repertoires was calculated by dividing the number of shared unique clonotypes by the size of the smaller repertoire. Repertoire richness was assessed with RTK rarefaction, the Chao1 estimator, and Recon v2.1 estimates of unobserved clonotypes. For all TCRbeta clonotypes obtained by the gDNA method from a handful of donors, generation probabilities were computed with OLGA. The source is immuneACCESS, and TCRdb retained only in-frame sequences with V and J called. Part of the clones is not carried over; for the studies checked, unresolved V genes explain less than half of this, and the remainder is unexplained. For V, J and clone size, that table is used; D and trimming come from the DNA. The sample table contains hundreds of thousands of clones; only one count was recorded for around three quarters of them. The ten largest clones capture around 1.8% of the sample.

V lost 4 bases and J lost 0 bases; the stretch between them is 14 bases long. CDR1 and CDR2 were assigned from the germline V gene (reference sequence) as LNHNV and YYDKDF. The CDR3, cysteine through phenylalanine, is 16 amino acids long. Only CDR3 DNA remains: 48 bases, in frame from the first base. The source is a woman aged 25-40 years in good health. The sample was memory CD4+ T cells sorted from blood. The cell subset or site tag for this specimen amounts to: CD45RA-negative fraction. The V gene is TRBV15 and the J gene is TRBJ2-3; 6 matching bases give a weak D call of TRBD2. The DNA is TGTGCCACCAGCAAAGTAGCGGATAAGAGCACAGATACGCAGTATTTT. This encodes CATSKVADKSTDTQYF.